This TCR beta chain was found in a study of T cells in Graves' hyperthyroidism and ophthalmopathy. Study conclusions and caveats: Stable hyperthyroidism was told apart from ophthalmopathy by a model built on 13 V-J features.

Researchers amplified the TCR beta CDR3 regions from RNA transcripts. Primed by the HTBI set, a first-round RT-PCR was run on the TCR CDR3. TCRdb reprocessed the multiplex PCR reads with MiXCR, giving one entry per CDR3 protein. The table includes around 300,000 distinct CDR3 sequences, about 15% detected once. This clonotype was seen only a few times. Its antigen is currently unknown. This CDR3 contains 15 residues. Trimming took off 3 bases at V and 4 bases at J, with 11 bases between the two ends. Per germline, CDR1 SGHNT and CDR2 YYREEE (reference sequence). The chain carries TRBV5-4 and TRBJ2-6; a possible D gene is TRBD1 (6 bases). Input material: blood. The clonotype comes from a woman in her 30s with Graves' hyperthyroidism. The CDR3, as DNA: TGTGCCAGCAGCTCAGGGGTTTCGGGGGCCAACGTCCTGACTTTC. This encodes CASSSGVSGANVLTF. Full variable domain (outside the CDR3, taken from reference TRBV5-4 and TRBJ2-6): ETGVTQSPTHLIKTRGQQVTLRCSSQSGHNTVSWYQQALGQGPQFIFQYYREEENGRGNFPPRFSGLQFPNYSSELNVNALELDDSALYLCASSSGVSGANVLTFGAGSRLTVL.